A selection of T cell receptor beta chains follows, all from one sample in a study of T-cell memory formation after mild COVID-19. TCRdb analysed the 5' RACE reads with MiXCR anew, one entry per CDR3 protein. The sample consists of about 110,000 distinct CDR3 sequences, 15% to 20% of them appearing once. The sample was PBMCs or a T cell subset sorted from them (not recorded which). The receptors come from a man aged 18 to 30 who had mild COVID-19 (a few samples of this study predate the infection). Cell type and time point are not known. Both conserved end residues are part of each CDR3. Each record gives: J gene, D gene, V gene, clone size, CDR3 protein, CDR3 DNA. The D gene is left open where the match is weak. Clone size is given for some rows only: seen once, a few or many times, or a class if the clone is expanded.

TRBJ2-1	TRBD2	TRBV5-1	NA	CASSRQTSGGADEQFF	TGCGCCAGCAGCCGGCAAACTAGCGGGGGGGCAGATGAGCAGTTCTTC
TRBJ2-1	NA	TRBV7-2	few	CASSLDSASYNEQFF	TGTGCCAGCAGCTTAGACAGTGCCTCCTACAATGAGCAGTTCTTC
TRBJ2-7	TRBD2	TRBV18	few	CASSPRTAGGTYEQYF	TGTGCCAGCTCACCCCGGACGGCCGGGGGGACCTACGAGCAGTACTTC
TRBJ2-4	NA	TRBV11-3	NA	CASSSLPGPVEDIQYF	TGTGCCAGCAGCTCCCTTCCGGGACCGGTGGAAGATATTCAGTACTTC
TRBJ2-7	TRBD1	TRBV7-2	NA	CASSIGTVFYEQYF	TGTGCCAGCAGCATCGGGACAGTTTTTTACGAGCAGTACTTC
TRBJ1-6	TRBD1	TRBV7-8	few	CASSLGGQGDSPLHF	TGTGCCAGCAGCTTAGGGGGACAGGGAGATTCACCCCTCCACTTT
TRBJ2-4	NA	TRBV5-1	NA	CASSLGGDPNIQYF	TGCGCCAGCAGCTTGGGCGGGGACCCAAACATTCAGTACTTC
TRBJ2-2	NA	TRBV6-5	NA	CASNQNTGELFF	TGTGCCAGTAACCAGAACACCGGGGAGCTGTTTTTT
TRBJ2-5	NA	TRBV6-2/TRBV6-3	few	CATRPRGIQETQYF	TGTGCCACCCGACCTCGGGGGATACAAGAGACCCAGTACTTC
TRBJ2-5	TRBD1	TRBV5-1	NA	CASRDGTDQETQYF	TGCGCCAGCAGAGACGGGACAGACCAAGAGACCCAGTACTTC
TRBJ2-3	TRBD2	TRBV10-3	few	CAINSGGDGDTQYF	TGTGCCATCAATAGCGGGGGGGATGGAGATACGCAGTATTTT
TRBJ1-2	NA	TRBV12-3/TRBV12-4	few	CASSQTNYGYTF	TGTGCCAGCAGTCAGACGAACTATGGCTACACCTTC
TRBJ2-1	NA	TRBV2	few	CASSDMHYTLDEQFF	TGTGCCAGCAGTGATATGCACTACACCTTAGATGAGCAGTTCTTC
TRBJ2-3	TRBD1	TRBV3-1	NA	CASSLEVRGTGADTQYF	TGTGCCAGCAGCCTTGAGGTTCGCGGGACAGGCGCAGATACGCAGTATTTT
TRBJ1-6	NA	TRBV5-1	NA	CASSLAGYSPLHF	TGCGCCAGCAGCTTGGCCGGATATTCACCCCTCCACTTT
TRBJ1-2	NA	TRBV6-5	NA	CASSYYDSYGYTF	TGTGCCAGCAGTTATTACGACAGCTATGGCTACACCTTC